Reported below is one T cell receptor (beta chain). In this sample, this clonotype turned up many times. This clone's antigen is unknown. No much larger clonotype is one base removed from it; base qualities were not supplied. CDR1 and CDR2 were assigned from the germline V gene as SNHLY and FYNNEI. The V and J ends are trimmed by 4 bases and 1 base, leaving 7 bases between them. Counted from cysteine to phenylalanine, this CDR3 has 13 amino acids. CDR3 DNA only is kept here, 39 bases in frame from base 1. A patient counted as having stable Graves' hyperthyroidism if no progression to ophthalmopathy occurred over 18 months of follow-up. Hyperthyroidism patients were newly diagnosed, with disease duration under 2 months, and aged 18 to 65 years. The study excluded patients with uncontrolled infections, other autoimmune diseases, pregnancy or lactation. Clinical symptoms, serum thyroxine and TRAb, thyroid ultrasound, and orbital computed tomography formed the basis for the diagnoses. Ficoll-Paque density gradient centrifugation was used to isolate PBMCs from under 11 ml of fresh peripheral blood. Trizol reagent was used to extract total RNA, and RNA quality was then checked on an Agilent 2100 Bioanalyzer.

This record comes from a study of T cells in Graves' hyperthyroidism and ophthalmopathy (dated by TCRdb to between 2018 and 2020). With respect to the entire study: Peripheral blood samples were taken at initial diagnosis, before any treatment was given. Whether ophthalmopathy could be predicted prospectively was tested in an independent validation cohort made up of 18 hyperthyroidism patients plus 17 patients who later progressed to ophthalmopathy. According to the paper, TCR Vbeta CDR3 sequencing was carried out on 120 to 150 peripheral blood samples, which came from some 41 ophthalmopathy, 75 or so hyperthyroidism and roughly 17 progressor patients. The study also compared thyroid tissue and blood T-cell repertoires from more than 5 Graves' hyperthyroidism patients. After sampling, hyperthyroidism patients received methimazole starting at 30 mg daily, and ophthalmopathy patients received high-dose intravenous methylprednisolone. For training and testing, the 100 or so patients in the discovery cohort were randomly divided in a 7:3 ratio. To identify distinguishing TCR V-J signatures, a discovery cohort of 100 patients was used, comprising approximately 40 with Graves' ophthalmopathy and roughly 60 with stable Graves' hyperthyroidism. Overall study outcomes, separate from this receptor: Ophthalmopathy was separated from stable hyperthyroidism by a 13 V-J signature model, with approximately 90% sensitivity and about 84% specificity obtained in cross-validation and 80%/75% obtained in testing. In validation, the model predicted progression to ophthalmopathy a median of roughly 6.2 months before onset, with roughly 71% sensitivity and roughly 73% specificity. Most expanded thyroid clonotypes (frequency above 0.001) were also detected in blood, suggesting blood repertoires may reflect thyroid immune responses. No statistical method was used to set the sample size in advance, and investigators knew the group allocation.

The TCR beta CDR3 regions were amplified from the RNA transcripts. The TCR CDR3 was subjected to a first round of RT-PCR using the HTBI primer set and the Qiagen OneStep RT-PCR kit. Libraries were constructed in a second round of multiplex PCR, after which size selection and purification were carried out. Paired-end sequencing of the libraries was performed with 100 bp reads on an Illumina HiSeq2000. Processing in the source paper ran as follows. SOAPnuke was used to process the raw data, removing reads that contained adapters or uncalled bases, had a mean Phred below 15, or lacked an exact match to the constant primer or identifier. High-quality paired reads were merged with COPE v1.2.5, and unique nucleotide sequences were defined as clonotypes. MiTCR v1.1 was used to align clonotypes to the IMGT TRBV, TRBD and TRBJ reference segments. Only V-J combinations with frequency above 0.0001, covering 99.2% of repertoires, were analysed. The TCS score was defined as F50 (clonal expansion) divided by E x V (chaos), with BLOSUM62-based TCRdist calculated between CDR3 peptides within each V-J. Welch's t-statistics and random forest reduced roughly 530 V-J features to under 15, which were used in a naive Bayes classifier (R e1071). The public reads were run again by TCRdb, first through fastp at Q25 and then through MiXCR, and only productive beta chains were kept. Rows merge per CDR3 protein into single entries with the most common DNA and genes. The V and J calls come from TCRdb's annotation, not from the publication. Present in this sample are roughly 380,000 distinct CDR3 sequences, roughly 15% of which were seen just once. Together, the top ten hold approximately 5.3% of the sample.

Sequencing input: blood. The sequence came from a woman younger than 30 with Graves' hyperthyroidism. Recombination joined TRBV2 with TRBJ1-1; the D segment cannot be called with confidence. The base sequence is TGTGCCAGCAGTGGACTCCCGAACACTGAAGCTTTCTTT. Its protein product is CASSGLPNTEAFF.